What follows are 18 T cell receptor beta chains derived from one specimen sequenced in a study of chemoradiotherapy in HPV16-positive cancers. The assay was immunoSEQ multiplex PCR, and TCRdb's table has in-frame clones only and misses some. Of around 8,700 clones in the sample, approximately 74% are singletons; the top ten hold approximately 9%. Sample acquisition took place from a patient who underwent chemoradiotherapy. The receptors shown here come from a human donor with HPV-associated anogenital cancer.

The CDR3 DNA follows: TGCGCCAGCAGCGAAGGGGGTTCGTCAGATACGCAGTATTTT. It translates to CASSEGGSSDTQYF. V gene TRBV5-1 combines with J gene TRBJ2-3; the D gene is possibly TRBD1 (6 bases). V lost 4 bases and J lost 4, with 13 bases in between. In germline, CDR1 is SGHRS, CDR2 YFSETQ. The CDR3 covers 14 residues.

The chain employs TRBV25-1 and TRBJ2-7; D remains ambiguous. Trimming removed 2 bases from V and 1 base from J, with 21 bases in between. Germline V gene lookup returns CDR1 MGHDK and CDR2 SYGVNS. The CDR3 covers 18 residues. The CDR3 DNA is TGTGCCAGCAGTGAACAAGGCGTAGCACAACATGGGTCCTACGAGCAGTACTTC. This sequence encodes CASSEQGVAQHGSYEQYF.

V gene TRBV9 combines with J gene TRBJ2-5; 7 bases map to TRBD2. The CDR3 totals 15 residues. The ends lost 2 bases at V and 5 bases at J; junction bases unmatched: 9. Germline V lookup: CDR1 SGDLS, CDR2 YYNGEE. The CDR3 DNA reads TGTGCCAGCAGCGTGTGGCAGGGAGGGACGGAGACCCAGTACTTC. Encoded protein: CASSVWQGGTETQYF.

This chain's CDR3 is CASSLNRDPSYEQYF. In nucleotides, the CDR3 is TGTGCCAGCAGCTTAAACAGGGACCCCTCCTACGAGCAGTACTTC. The V and J genes are TRBV7-8 and TRBJ2-7, with D perhaps TRBD1 (6 bases). The germline V gene encodes CDR1 SGHVS and CDR2 FQNEAQ. The CDR3 has 15 residues. With 2 bases removed from V and 0 bases from J, the gap between germline ends came to 11 bases.

The chain has TRBV6-4 and TRBJ2-6; the D is unclear. The CDR3 sequence is 15 residues long. Germline CDR1 is MRHNA and CDR2 is SNTAGT. The ends were cut back, 6 bases at V and 1 base at J, with 10 bases in the middle. The CDR3 DNA sequence: TGTGCCAGCAGCGAAAAAGGGTCTGGGGCCAACGTCCTGACTTTC. Protein: CASSEKGSGANVLTF.

The rearrangement links TRBV19 to TRBJ2-7, with D possibly being TRBD1 (7 bases). The germline gives CDR1 LNHDA, CDR2 SQIVND (reference sequence). V gave up 8 bases and J gave up 4 bases, with 21 bases separating them. The CDR3 is made up of 15 amino acids. The CDR3 bases are TGTGCCAGTTCAATTAGTACAGGGGACTCGTACGAGCAGTACTTC. Protein sequence: CASSISTGDSYEQYF.

This clone has a single count. The rearrangement uses TRBV15 and TRBJ2-7, with D perhaps matching TRBD1 (6 bases). Trimming took off 0 bases at V and 5 bases at J, with 11 bases between the two ends. The CDR3 sequence is 14 residues long. The V gene's germline CDR1 is LNHNV and CDR2 YYDKDF (reference sequence). The CDR3 coding sequence is TGTGCCACCAGCAGAGATGGCTGGGGGCACGAGCAGTACTTC. This translates into CATSRDGWGHEQYF.

To note about this clone: The junction differs from germline at one of its ends, possibly a read error. The same CDR3 can be traced to other DNA sequences in this sample. The genes are TRBV5-1 and TRBJ2-5; D not certain. The CDR3 spans 13 residues. Germline loops: CDR1 SGHRS, CDR2 YFSETQ. In nucleotides, the CDR3 is TGCGCCAGCAGCTGGAACGGTGAAGAGACTCAGTACTTC. This gives the protein CASSWNGEETQYF.

The CDR3 DNA sequence: TGTGCCAGCAGCTCGGGCGGCGACACTGAAGCTTTCTTT. Protein sequence: CASSSGGDTEAFF. The V call is TRBV11-3, the J call TRBJ1-1; D not resolved. Trimming left V 4 bases short and J 3 bases short, with 9 bases between. This CDR3 spans 13 amino acids. In germline, CDR1 is SGHNT, CDR2 YENEEA.

This rearrangement joins TRBV4-1 to TRBJ2-7; 9 nucleotides line up with TRBD2. CDR3 size: 20 residues. CDR1 and CDR2 (germline): MGHRA, YSYEKL. With V trimmed by 0 bases and J by 6 bases, 21 bases remained unmatched. The CDR3 loop is CASSQDPGGGGGRAFGEQYF. CDR3 sequence (DNA): TGCGCCAGCAGCCAAGATCCGGGAGGGGGAGGCGGGAGGGCCTTTGGCGAGCAGTACTTC.

The genes are TRBV9 and TRBJ1-1, with unresolved D. V lost 1 base, J lost 0 bases, and 7 bases lay in between. The CDR3 is 14 amino acids. Germline V gene lookup returns CDR1 SGDLS and CDR2 YYNGEE. The CDR3 loop is CASSVQPLNTEAFF. The CDR3 DNA sequence: TGTGCCAGCAGCGTACAGCCACTGAACACTGAAGCTTTCTTT.

This clone showed up just a few times. This sequence joins TRBV30 and TRBJ2-7; D gene uncertain. The CDR3 has 13 amino acids. Per the germline V gene, CDR1 is GTSNPN and CDR2 is SVGIG (reference sequence). The V end lost 0 bases, the J end lost 6 bases, and 12 bases lay between the germline ends. The CDR3 here is CAWSVLGVGEQYF. CDR3 bases: TGTGCCTGGAGTGTTCTCGGAGTTGGCGAGCAGTACTTC. Full variable domain (missing parts from reference TRBV30 and TRBJ2-7): SQTIHQWPATLVQPVGSPLSLECTVEGTSNPNLYWYRQAAGRGLQLLFYSVGIGQISSEVPQNLSASRPQDRQFILSSKKLLLSDSGFYLCAWSVLGVGEQYFGPGTRLTVT.

The CDR3 coding sequence is TGTGCCAGCACCCTAGCGGGAGGGCTTAACAATGAGCAGTTCTTC. As protein: CASTLAGGLNNEQFF. The J gene is TRBJ2-1, the V gene TRBV6-5, with 12 bases identical to TRBD2. J gave up 5 bases and V 7 bases, and 6 bases lay outside the gene matches. The CDR3 loop spans 15 amino acids. Germline-derived CDR1 and CDR2 are MNHEY and SVGAGI.

The CDR3 DNA reads as TGTGCCAGCAGTTTTAAGTACAGGGGGCTTATGAACACTGAAGCTTTCTTT. It encodes CASSFKYRGLMNTEAFF. J is TRBJ1-1 and V is TRBV28; 9 bases are shared with TRBD1. CDR1 is MDHEN and CDR2 is SYDVKM in the germline V gene. After removal of 3 bases from V and 0 bases from J, the junction contained 8 bases not matched to a gene. The CDR3 is 17 amino acids. The whole variable domain, filled in from reference TRBV28 and TRBJ1-1, reads DVKVTQSSRYLVKRTGEKVFLECVQDMDHENMFWYRQDPGLGLRLIYFSYDVKMKEKGDIPEGYSVSREKKERFSLILESASTNQTSMYLCASSFKYRGLMNTEAFFGQGTRLTVV.

The rearrangement joins TRBV19 to TRBJ1-3; no clear D. Germline CDR1 LNHDA, CDR2 SQIVND (reference sequence). V gave up 6 bases and J gave up 0 bases, with 15 bases separating them. This CDR3 has 16 residues. This CDR3 reads CASSPAGRRSGNTIYF. The CDR3 DNA follows: TGTGCCAGTAGCCCCGCCGGACGGCGCTCTGGAAACACCATATATTTT.

In nucleotides, the CDR3 is TGTGCCAGCAGTTTAAGGGAGACTAGCGGGAGACCCGGGGAGCTGTTTTTT. This encodes CASSLRETSGRPGELFF. V usage is TRBV28 and J usage is TRBJ2-2; 12 bases map to TRBD2. The CDR3 contains 17 residues. Trimming cost V 2 bases and J 6 bases; bases outside gene matches: 7. Germline CDR1 reads MDHEN; CDR2 reads SYDVKM.

The sample holds a few counts of this clone. The chain has TRBV2 and TRBJ1-2; D is uncertain. CDR1 SNHLY and CDR2 FYNNEI come from the germline V gene. V was pared by 11 bases and J by 5 bases, with 27 bases between. The length of the CDR3 is 16 residues. CDR3 protein: CASFRLRVETRYGYTF. The CDR3 DNA is TGTGCCTCCTTCCGCCTCCGGGTCGAAACGAGGTATGGCTACACCTTC. Full variable domain (remainder filled in from reference TRBV2 and TRBJ1-2): EPEVTQTPSHQVTQMGQEVILRCVPISNHLYFYWYRQILGQKVEFLVSFYNNEISEKSEIFDDQFSVERPDGSNFTLKIRSTKLEDSAMYFCASFRLRVETRYGYTFGSGTRLTVV.

This chain's CDR3 is CASSPRGLAGALPDTQYF. In DNA form, the CDR3 reads TGTGCCAGCAGCCCCCGGGGACTAGCGGGAGCTCTCCCAGATACGCAGTATTTT. The chain links TRBV13 to TRBJ2-3, with 14 bases that match TRBD2. This CDR3 spans 18 amino acids. V was clipped by 5 bases and J by 4 bases; unmatched bases: 11. The germline CDR1 and CDR2 sequences are PRHDT and FYEKMQ (reference sequence).